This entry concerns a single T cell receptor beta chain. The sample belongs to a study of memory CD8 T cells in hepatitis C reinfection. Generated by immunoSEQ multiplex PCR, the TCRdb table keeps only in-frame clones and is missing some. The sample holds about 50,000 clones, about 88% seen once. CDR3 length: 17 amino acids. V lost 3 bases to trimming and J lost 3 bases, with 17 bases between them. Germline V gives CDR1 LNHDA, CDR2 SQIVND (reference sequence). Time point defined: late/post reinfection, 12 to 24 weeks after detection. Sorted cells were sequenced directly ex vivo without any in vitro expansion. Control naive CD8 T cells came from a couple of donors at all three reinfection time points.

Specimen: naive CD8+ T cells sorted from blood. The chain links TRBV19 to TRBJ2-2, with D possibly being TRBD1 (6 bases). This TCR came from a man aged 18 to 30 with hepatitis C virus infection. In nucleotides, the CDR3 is TGTGCCAGTAGTATCCCCCCGGACAGAGAGCACACCGGGGAGCTGTTTTTT. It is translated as CASSIPPDREHTGELFF.